Included here is one T cell receptor beta chain sequence, with context. These data are taken from a study of T cell changes during pregnancy in multiple sclerosis. The V and J ends lost 5 bases and 4 bases, in that order; junction bases with no gene match: 5. The length of the CDR3 is 14 residues. Germline V gives CDR1 MNHEY, CDR2 SVGAGI. The repertoire was sequenced with immunoSEQ multiplex PCR; TCRdb's copy has only in-frame clones and lacks some. This table holds 90,000 or so clones, 91% found once. This chain joins TRBV6-5 and TRBJ1-1, with 9 bases that match TRBD1. This clonotype was obtained from a female donor in good health, serving as a control in a pregnancy study. Some clones in this sample may be carry-over from other donors' samples. The sample consisted of PBMCs, taken in the first trimester of pregnancy. For the CDR3, the DNA is TGTGCCAGCAGTCCCTCACAGGGGGCCACTGAAGCTTTCTTT. Protein sequence: CASSPSQGATEAFF.